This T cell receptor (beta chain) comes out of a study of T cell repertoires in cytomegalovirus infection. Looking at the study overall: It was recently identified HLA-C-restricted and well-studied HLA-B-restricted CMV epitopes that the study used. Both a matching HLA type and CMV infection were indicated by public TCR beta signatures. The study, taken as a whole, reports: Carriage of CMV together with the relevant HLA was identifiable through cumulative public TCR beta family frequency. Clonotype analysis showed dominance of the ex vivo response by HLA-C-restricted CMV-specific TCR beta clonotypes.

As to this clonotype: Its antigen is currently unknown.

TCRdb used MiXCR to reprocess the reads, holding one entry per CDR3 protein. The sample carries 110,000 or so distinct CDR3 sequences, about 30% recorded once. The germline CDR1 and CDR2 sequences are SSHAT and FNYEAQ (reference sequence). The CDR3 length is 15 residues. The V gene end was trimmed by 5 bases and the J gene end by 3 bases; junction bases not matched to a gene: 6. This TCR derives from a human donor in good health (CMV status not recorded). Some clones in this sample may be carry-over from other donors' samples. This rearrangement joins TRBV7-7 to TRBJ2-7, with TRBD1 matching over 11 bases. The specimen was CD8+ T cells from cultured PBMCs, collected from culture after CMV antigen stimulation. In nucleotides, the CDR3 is TGTGCCAGCAGCCCCGGACAGGGGGCATACTACGAGCAGTACTTC. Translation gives CASSPGQGAYYEQYF.